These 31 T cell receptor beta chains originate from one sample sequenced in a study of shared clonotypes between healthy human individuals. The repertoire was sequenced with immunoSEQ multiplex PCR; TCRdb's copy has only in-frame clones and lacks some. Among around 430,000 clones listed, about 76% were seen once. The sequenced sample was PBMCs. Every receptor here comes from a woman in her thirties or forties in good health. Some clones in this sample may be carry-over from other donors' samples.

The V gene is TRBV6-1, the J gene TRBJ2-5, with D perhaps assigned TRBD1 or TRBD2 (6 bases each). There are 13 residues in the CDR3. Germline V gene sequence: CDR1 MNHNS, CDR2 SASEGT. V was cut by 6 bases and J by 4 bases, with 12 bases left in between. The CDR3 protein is CASRESGAETQYF. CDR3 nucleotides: TGTGCCAGCAGGGAATCGGGGGCAGAGACCCAGTACTTC.

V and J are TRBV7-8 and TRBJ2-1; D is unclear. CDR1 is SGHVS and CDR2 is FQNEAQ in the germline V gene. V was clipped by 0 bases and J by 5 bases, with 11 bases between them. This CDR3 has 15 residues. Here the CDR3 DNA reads TGTGCCAGCAGCTTAGCGCGGCAGCCCAACAATGAGCAGTTCTTC. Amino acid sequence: CASSLARQPNNEQFF.

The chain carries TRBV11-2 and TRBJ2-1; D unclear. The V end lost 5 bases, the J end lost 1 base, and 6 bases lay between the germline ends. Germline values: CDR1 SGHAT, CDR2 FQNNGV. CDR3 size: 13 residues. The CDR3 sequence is CASSAGSYNEQFF. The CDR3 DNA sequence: TGTGCCAGCAGCGCTGGATCCTACAATGAGCAGTTCTTC.

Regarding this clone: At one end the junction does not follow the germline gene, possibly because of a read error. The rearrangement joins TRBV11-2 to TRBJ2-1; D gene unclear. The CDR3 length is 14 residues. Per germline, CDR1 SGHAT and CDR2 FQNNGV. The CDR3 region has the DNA TGTGCCAGCAGCCCCCCCGGGCCTTACATTGAGCAGTTCTTC. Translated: CASSPPGPYIEQFF.

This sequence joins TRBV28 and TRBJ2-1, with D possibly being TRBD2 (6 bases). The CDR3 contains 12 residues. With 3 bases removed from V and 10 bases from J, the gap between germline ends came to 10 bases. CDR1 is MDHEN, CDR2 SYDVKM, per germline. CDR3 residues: CASSLEGHEQFF. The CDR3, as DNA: TGTGCCAGCAGTTTGGAGGGTCACGAGCAGTTCTTC.

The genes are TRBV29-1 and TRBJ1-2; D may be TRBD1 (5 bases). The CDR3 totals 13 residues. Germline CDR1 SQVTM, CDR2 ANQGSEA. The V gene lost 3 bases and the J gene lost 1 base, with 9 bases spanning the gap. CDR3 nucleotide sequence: TGCAGCGTTGACTCAGGGAATAACTATGGCTACACCTTC. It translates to CSVDSGNNYGYTF.

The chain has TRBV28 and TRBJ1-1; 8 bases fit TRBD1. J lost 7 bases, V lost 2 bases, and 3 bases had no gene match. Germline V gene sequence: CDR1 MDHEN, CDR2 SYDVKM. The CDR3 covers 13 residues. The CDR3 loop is CASSLTGGSEAFF. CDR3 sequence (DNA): TGTGCCAGCAGTTTAACAGGGGGGAGTGAAGCTTTCTTT. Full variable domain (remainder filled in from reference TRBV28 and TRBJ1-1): DVKVTQSSRYLVKRTGEKVFLECVQDMDHENMFWYRQDPGLGLRLIYFSYDVKMKEKGDIPEGYSVSREKKERFSLILESASTNQTSMYLCASSLTGGSEAFFGQGTRLTVV.

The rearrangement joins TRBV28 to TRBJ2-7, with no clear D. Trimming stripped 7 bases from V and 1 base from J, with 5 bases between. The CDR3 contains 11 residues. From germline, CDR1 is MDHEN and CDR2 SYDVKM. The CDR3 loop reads CASTRSYEQYF. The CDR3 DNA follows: TGTGCCAGCACCCGGTCCTACGAGCAGTACTTC.

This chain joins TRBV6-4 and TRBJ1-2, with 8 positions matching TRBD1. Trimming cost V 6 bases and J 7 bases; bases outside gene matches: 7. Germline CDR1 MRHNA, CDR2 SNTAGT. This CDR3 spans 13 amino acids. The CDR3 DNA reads TGTGCCAGCAGGAAAACAGGGGGTACTGGCTACACCTTC. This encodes CASRKTGGTGYTF.

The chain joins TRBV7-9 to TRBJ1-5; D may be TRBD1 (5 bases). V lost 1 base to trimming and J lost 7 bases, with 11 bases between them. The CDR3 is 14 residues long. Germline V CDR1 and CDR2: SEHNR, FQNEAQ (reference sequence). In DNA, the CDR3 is TGTGCCAGCAGCTTAGGCGTCCGGGGCCAGCCCCAGCATTTT. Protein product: CASSLGVRGQPQHF.

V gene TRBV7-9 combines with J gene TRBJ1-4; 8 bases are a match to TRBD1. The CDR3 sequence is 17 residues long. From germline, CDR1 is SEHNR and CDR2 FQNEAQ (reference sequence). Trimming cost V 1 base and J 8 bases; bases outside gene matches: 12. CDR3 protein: CASSLGGAGGPKEKLFF. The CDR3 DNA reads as TGTGCCAGCAGCTTAGGAGGGGCAGGGGGCCCGAAGGAAAAACTGTTTTTT.

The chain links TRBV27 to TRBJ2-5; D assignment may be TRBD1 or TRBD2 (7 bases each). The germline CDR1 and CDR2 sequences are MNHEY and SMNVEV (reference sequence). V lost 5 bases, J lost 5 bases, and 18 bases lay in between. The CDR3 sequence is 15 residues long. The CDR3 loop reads CASSGAGGGLETQYF. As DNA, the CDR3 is TGTGCCAGCAGTGGAGCAGGGGGAGGGTTGGAGACCCAGTACTTC.

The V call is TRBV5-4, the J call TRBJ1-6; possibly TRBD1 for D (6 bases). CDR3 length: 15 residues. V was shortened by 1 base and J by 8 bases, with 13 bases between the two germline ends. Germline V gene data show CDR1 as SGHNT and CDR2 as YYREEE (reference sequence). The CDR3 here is CASSLTGPADSPLHF. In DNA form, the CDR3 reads TGTGCCAGCAGCTTGACAGGGCCTGCTGATTCACCCCTCCACTTT.

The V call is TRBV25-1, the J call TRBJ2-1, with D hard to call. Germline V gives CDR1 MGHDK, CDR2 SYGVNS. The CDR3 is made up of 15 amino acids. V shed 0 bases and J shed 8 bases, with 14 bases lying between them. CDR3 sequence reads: CASSEYAGNLDEQFF. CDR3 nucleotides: TGTGCCAGCAGTGAATATGCTGGTAATCTGGATGAGCAGTTCTTC.

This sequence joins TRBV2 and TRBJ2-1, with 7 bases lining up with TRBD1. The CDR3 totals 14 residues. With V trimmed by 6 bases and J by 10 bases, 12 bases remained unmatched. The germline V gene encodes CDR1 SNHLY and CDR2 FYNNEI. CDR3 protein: CASRWTGPRGEQFF. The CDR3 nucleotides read TGTGCCAGCAGGTGGACAGGACCCAGGGGCGAGCAGTTCTTC.

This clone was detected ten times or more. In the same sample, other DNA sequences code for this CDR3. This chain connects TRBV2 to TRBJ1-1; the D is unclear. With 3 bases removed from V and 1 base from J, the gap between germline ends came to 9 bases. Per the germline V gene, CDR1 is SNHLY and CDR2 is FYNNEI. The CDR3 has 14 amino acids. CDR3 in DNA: TGTGCCAGCAGTGAGGTCGGGCGGAACACTGAAGCTTTCTTT. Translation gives CASSEVGRNTEAFF.

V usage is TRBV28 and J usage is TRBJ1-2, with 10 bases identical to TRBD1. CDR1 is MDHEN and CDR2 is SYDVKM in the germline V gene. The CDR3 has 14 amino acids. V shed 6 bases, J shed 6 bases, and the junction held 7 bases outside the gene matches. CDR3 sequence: CASRSPTGGNGYTF. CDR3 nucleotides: TGTGCCAGCAGATCCCCGACAGGGGGCAATGGCTACACCTTC.

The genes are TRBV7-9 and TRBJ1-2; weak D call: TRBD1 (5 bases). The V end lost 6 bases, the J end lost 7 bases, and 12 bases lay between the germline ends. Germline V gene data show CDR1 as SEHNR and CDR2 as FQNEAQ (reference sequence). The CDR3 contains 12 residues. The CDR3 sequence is CASSSGSSGYTF. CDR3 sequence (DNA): TGTGCCAGCAGTTCAGGGTCGAGTGGCTACACCTTC.

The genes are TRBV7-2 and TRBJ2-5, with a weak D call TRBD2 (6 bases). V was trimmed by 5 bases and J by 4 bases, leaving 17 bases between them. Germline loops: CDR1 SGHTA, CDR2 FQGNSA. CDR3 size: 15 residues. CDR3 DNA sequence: TGTGCCAGCAGCCCCCAAGGAGGGGTGGGAGAGACCCAGTACTTC. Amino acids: CASSPQGGVGETQYF.

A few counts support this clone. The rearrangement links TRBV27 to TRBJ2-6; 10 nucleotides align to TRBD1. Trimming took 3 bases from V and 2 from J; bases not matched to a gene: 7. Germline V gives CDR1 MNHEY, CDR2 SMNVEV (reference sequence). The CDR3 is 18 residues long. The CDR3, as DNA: TGTGCCAGCAGTTTGAGGACAGGGGGAATTGCTGGGGCCAACGTCCTGACTTTC. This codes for CASSLRTGGIAGANVLTF.

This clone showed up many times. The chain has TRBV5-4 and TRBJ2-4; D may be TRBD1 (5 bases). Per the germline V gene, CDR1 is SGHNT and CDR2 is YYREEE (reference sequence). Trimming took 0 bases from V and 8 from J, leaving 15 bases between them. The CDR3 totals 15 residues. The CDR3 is CASSLGWGRSDIQYF. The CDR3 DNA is TGTGCCAGCAGCTTGGGATGGGGCAGGTCGGACATTCAGTACTTC.

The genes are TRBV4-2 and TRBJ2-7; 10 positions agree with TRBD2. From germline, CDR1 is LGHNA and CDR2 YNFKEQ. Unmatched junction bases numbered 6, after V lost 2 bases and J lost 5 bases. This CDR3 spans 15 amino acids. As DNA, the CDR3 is TGTGCCAGCAGCCAACAAGCGGGAGGGCCGAACGAGCAGTACTTC. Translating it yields CASSQQAGGPNEQYF.

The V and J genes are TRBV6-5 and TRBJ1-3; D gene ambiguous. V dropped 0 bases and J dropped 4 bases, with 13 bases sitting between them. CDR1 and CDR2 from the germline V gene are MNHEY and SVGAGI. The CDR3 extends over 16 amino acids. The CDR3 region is CASSYSRRPTGNTIYF. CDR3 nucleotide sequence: TGTGCCAGCAGTTACTCGCGACGCCCTACCGGAAACACCATATATTTT.

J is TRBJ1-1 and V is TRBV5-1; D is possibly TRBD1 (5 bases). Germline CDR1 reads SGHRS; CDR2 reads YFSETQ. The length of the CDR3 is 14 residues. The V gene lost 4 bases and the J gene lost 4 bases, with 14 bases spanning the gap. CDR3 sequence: CASSVGAGGTEAFF. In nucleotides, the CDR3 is TGCGCCAGCAGCGTGGGCGCGGGGGGCACTGAAGCTTTCTTT.

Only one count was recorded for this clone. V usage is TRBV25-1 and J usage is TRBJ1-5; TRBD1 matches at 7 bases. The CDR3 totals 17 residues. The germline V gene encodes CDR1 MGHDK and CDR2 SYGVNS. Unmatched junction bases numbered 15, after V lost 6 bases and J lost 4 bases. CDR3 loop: CASREKDWDRTNQPQHF. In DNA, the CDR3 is TGTGCCAGCAGGGAGAAGGACTGGGACAGAACAAATCAGCCCCAGCATTTT.

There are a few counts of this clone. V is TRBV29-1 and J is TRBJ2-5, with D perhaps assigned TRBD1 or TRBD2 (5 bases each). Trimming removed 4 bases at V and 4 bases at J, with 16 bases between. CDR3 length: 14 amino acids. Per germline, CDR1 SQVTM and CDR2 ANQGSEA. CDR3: CSVGGRLSGETQYF. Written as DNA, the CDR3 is TGCAGCGTTGGGGGACGGCTGTCGGGAGAGACCCAGTACTTC.

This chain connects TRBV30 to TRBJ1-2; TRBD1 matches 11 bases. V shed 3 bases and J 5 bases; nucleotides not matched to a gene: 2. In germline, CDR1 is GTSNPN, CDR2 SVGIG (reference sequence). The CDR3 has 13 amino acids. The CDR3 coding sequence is TGTGCCTGGAGAGGACAGGGGGCTTATGGCTACACCTTC. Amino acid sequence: CAWRGQGAYGYTF.

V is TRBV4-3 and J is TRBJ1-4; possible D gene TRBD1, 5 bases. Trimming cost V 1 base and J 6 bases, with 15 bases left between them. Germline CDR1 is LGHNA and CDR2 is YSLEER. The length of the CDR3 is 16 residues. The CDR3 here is CASSQGHRPGDEKLFF. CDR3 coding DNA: TGCGCCAGCAGCCAAGGACACAGGCCAGGAGATGAAAAACTGTTTTTT.

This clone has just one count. The CDR3 sequence is CASSPGLAGEDGELFF. The DNA for the CDR3 is TGTGCCAGCAGCCCAGGACTAGCGGGAGAGGACGGGGAGCTGTTTTTT. The J gene is TRBJ2-2, the V gene TRBV11-3, with 13 bases lining up with TRBD2. V lost 5 bases to trimming and J lost 7 bases; unmatched junction nucleotides: 7. The CDR3 extends over 16 amino acids. Germline loops: CDR1 SGHNT, CDR2 YENEEA. Supplemented by reference TRBV11-3 and TRBJ2-2, the full variable domain reads EAGVVQSPRYKIIEKKQPVAFWCNPISGHNTLYWYLQNLGQGPELLIRYENEEAVDDSQLPKDRFSAERLKGVDSTLKIQPAELGDSAVYLCASSPGLAGEDGELFFGEGSRLTVL.

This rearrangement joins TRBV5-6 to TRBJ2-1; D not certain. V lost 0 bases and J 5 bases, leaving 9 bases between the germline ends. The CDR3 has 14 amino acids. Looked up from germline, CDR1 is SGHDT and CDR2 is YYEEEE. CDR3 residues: CASSLGPVNNEQFF. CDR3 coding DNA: TGTGCCAGCAGCTTGGGGCCAGTTAACAATGAGCAGTTCTTC.

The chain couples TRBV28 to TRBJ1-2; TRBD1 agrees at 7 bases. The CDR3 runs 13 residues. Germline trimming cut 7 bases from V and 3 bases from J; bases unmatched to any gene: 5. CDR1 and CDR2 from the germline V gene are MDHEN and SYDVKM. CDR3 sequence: CASTPGQHYGYTF. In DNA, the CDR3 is TGTGCCAGCACCCCGGGACAGCACTATGGCTACACCTTC.